This entry concerns a single T cell receptor beta chain. Trimming cost V 2 bases and J 6 bases, with 17 bases left between them. The CDR3 is 16 residues long. Germline V gene data show CDR1 as SEHNR and CDR2 as FQNEAQ (reference sequence). The data are from a study of blood T cell repertoires in COVID-19. For the study at large: The United States, Italy and Spain supplied acute and convalescent COVID-19 samples.

In the original workflow: From reference gene primer amplification, estimates of nucleated cell counts were derived. Clones were sequenced by immunoSEQ multiplex PCR, and TCRdb holds only the in-frame ones, with some missing. V, J and clone size were drawn from that table, and D and trimming were deduced from the DNA. Of approximately 190,000 clones in the sample, around four fifths were seen once. The receptor comes from a human donor in a cohort sampled during active COVID-19. Sequencing used peripheral blood. The V call is TRBV7-9, the J call TRBJ2-1, with D tentatively TRBD2 (6 bases). The CDR3 is CASSLFQEGISNEQFF. The CDR3, as DNA: TGTGCCAGCAGCTTATTTCAGGAGGGGATCAGCAATGAGCAGTTCTTC.